A selection of T cell receptor beta chains follows, all from one sample in a study of memory CD4+ T cells and cytomegalovirus serostatus. The repertoire was sequenced with immunoSEQ multiplex PCR; TCRdb's copy has only in-frame clones and lacks some. The top ten hold roughly 1.5% of the sample, which has tens of thousands of clones, around 78% seen once. What was sequenced was memory CD4+ T cells from blood. The source of these receptors is an adult in good health and CMV-seronegative. The conserved cysteine and the conserved F or W are not part of the CDR3 here.

j_call: -
v_call: TRBV11-2
cdr3_aa: ASSWGLGHLYEQY

j_call: TRBJ1-1
v_call: TRBV4-3
cdr3_aa: ASSQAPARAAMNTEAF

j_call: TRBJ1-1
v_call: TRBV27
cdr3_aa: ASSPLPGTGGAF

j_call: TRBJ2-3
v_call: TRBV18
cdr3_aa: ASSPSDTQY

j_call: TRBJ1-3
v_call: TRBV28
cdr3_aa: ASRLNRGEVSLSGNTIY

j_call: TRBJ1-2
v_call: TRBV11-1
cdr3_aa: ASSRSRDRFNYGYT

j_call: TRBJ2-3
v_call: TRBV6-5
cdr3_aa: ASRGLRTDTQY

j_call: TRBJ2-7
v_call: TRBV7-8
cdr3_aa: ASSRDGVMSEQY

j_call: TRBJ2-5
v_call: TRBV10-3
cdr3_aa: AISESGEGGETQY

j_call: TRBJ1-5
v_call: TRBV2
cdr3_aa: ASSVGSWTGDEEQPQH

j_call: TRBJ2-7
v_call: TRBV19
cdr3_aa: ATKSDGAGAYEQY

j_call: TRBJ2-6
v_call: TRBV11-2
cdr3_aa: ASSSQGFGGANVLT

j_call: TRBJ2-2
v_call: TRBV18
cdr3_aa: ASSALAGEQTGELF

j_call: TRBJ1-4
v_call: TRBV5-4
cdr3_aa: ASSTNRATNEKLF

j_call: TRBJ2-1
v_call: TRBV18
cdr3_aa: ASSPRLTGTDEQF

j_call: TRBJ1-2
v_call: TRBV7-2
cdr3_aa: ASSLPSGWASGGYT

j_call: TRBJ2-3
v_call: TRBV7-6
cdr3_aa: ASSLGRRLDTQY

j_call: TRBJ2-7
v_call: TRBV11-2
cdr3_aa: ASSLDKLAGADEQY

j_call: TRBJ1-5
v_call: TRBV6-5
cdr3_aa: ASGTGSTQPQH

j_call: TRBJ2-3
v_call: TRBV27
cdr3_aa: ASSWGDRGTDTQY

j_call: TRBJ2-5
v_call: TRBV7-7
cdr3_aa: ASSRSGARETQY

j_call: TRBJ1-2
v_call: TRBV18
cdr3_aa: ASSPNQGGANYGYT

j_call: TRBJ1-4
v_call: TRBV7-2
cdr3_aa: ASSLELGEKLF

j_call: TRBJ1-3
v_call: TRBV4-3
cdr3_aa: ASSQAPGSGNTIY

j_call: TRBJ1-1
v_call: TRBV29-1
cdr3_aa: SPPGTGRLNTEAF

j_call: TRBJ1-3
v_call: TRBV25-1
cdr3_aa: ASSTGLEGNTIY

j_call: TRBJ2-3
v_call: TRBV4-3
cdr3_aa: ASSQKIMTSPQTDTQY

j_call: TRBJ1-3
v_call: TRBV18
cdr3_aa: ASSPLGRSSGNTIY

j_call: TRBJ2-7
v_call: TRBV5-1
cdr3_aa: ASSVGMVPRAYEQY

j_call: TRBJ2-7
v_call: TRBV7-2
cdr3_aa: ASSYSGGTTYEQY

j_call: TRBJ1-6
v_call: TRBV14
cdr3_aa: ASSPWTVTYNSPLH

j_call: TRBJ1-3
v_call: TRBV10-3
cdr3_aa: ATLGGSGNTIY

j_call: TRBJ2-2
v_call: TRBV19
cdr3_aa: ASSRAGGSTGELF

j_call: TRBJ2-7
v_call: TRBV7-8
cdr3_aa: ASSFTSSYEQY

j_call: TRBJ1-2
v_call: TRBV19
cdr3_aa: ASSSRAITGVVRGYT

j_call: TRBJ2-7
v_call: TRBV28
cdr3_aa: ASTETGYEQY

j_call: TRBJ1-4
v_call: TRBV7-2
cdr3_aa: ASSTGTGNEKLF

j_call: TRBJ2-2
v_call: TRBV7-8
cdr3_aa: ASSSDRGLTGELF

j_call: TRBJ1-1
v_call: TRBV7-2
cdr3_aa: ASSLDQGYDTEAF

j_call: TRBJ2-2
v_call: TRBV4-2
cdr3_aa: ASSQGDSAYTGELF

j_call: TRBJ1-2
v_call: TRBV7-9
cdr3_aa: ASSSGTGRGYGYT

j_call: TRBJ1-1
v_call: TRBV5-6
cdr3_aa: ASSSLAGVRNTEAF

j_call: TRBJ2-2
v_call: TRBV6-1
cdr3_aa: ASSEVMGLSGELF

j_call: TRBJ2-2
v_call: TRBV9
cdr3_aa: ASSAARVTGELF

j_call: TRBJ2-2
v_call: TRBV28
cdr3_aa: ASSRTGPSTGELF

j_call: TRBJ1-4
v_call: TRBV28
cdr3_aa: ASSLFVDEKLF

j_call: TRBJ1-2
v_call: TRBV30
cdr3_aa: AWRRPQGVEGYT

j_call: TRBJ1-2
v_call: TRBV19
cdr3_aa: ASSYVGAVYGYT

j_call: TRBJ1-1
v_call: TRBV30
cdr3_aa: AWWGGRNTEAF

j_call: TRBJ2-5
v_call: TRBV11-2
cdr3_aa: ASSSGQPQETQY

j_call: TRBJ2-1
v_call: TRBV4-3
cdr3_aa: ASSRGQGYNEQF

j_call: TRBJ1-1
v_call: TRBV15
cdr3_aa: ATSRDRGYREGF

j_call: TRBJ2-7
v_call: TRBV5-1
cdr3_aa: ASSLLPGRDEQY

j_call: TRBJ2-3
v_call: TRBV5-1
cdr3_aa: ASSLVLGGSTDTQY

j_call: TRBJ1-5
v_call: TRBV21-1
cdr3_aa: ASSKAQDRRNQPQH

j_call: TRBJ2-3
v_call: TRBV7-2
cdr3_aa: ASSPLWSGKSTDTQY

j_call: TRBJ2-7
v_call: TRBV6-5
cdr3_aa: ASSYTGIAYEQY

j_call: TRBJ2-1
v_call: TRBV9
cdr3_aa: ASSLRTSPSSYNEQF